One T cell receptor beta chain is described in this entry. Its antigen is not identified. This sample stems from a study of beta chain features in type 1 diabetes. Overall study results and limits: Patients with type 1 diabetes carried fewer insertions and had more deletions at their VDJ junctions. A moderate, significant TCRB CDR3 shortening appeared in type 1 diabetes across four CD4+ subsets.

V was shortened by 3 bases and J by 9 bases, with 16 bases between the two germline ends. Per the germline V gene, CDR1 is SGDLS and CDR2 is YYNGEE. CDR3 length: 15 residues. Investigators reverse transcribed all isolated RNA, so they sequenced expressed TCRB transcripts. Here immunoSEQ multiplex PCR was the method, and the copy in TCRdb shows in-frame clones only, minus some. Of some 63,000 clones detected, 49% appear once; the ten largest clones hold 0.7%. Sorting that relied on CD45RO/CCR7/CD25/CD127/CD95/CD27 yielded CD4+ naive, central memory, regulatory and stem cell-like memory cells. This chain uses TRBV9 with TRBJ1-6; possible D gene TRBD1, 5 bases. This sequence originates from a man aged 25 to 40 with type 1 diabetes. Specimen: central memory CD4+ T cells from blood. The chain's CDR3 is CASSASPDRASPLHF. The CDR3 DNA follows: TGTGCCAGCAGCGCCTCCCCTGACAGAGCTTCACCCCTCCACTTT.